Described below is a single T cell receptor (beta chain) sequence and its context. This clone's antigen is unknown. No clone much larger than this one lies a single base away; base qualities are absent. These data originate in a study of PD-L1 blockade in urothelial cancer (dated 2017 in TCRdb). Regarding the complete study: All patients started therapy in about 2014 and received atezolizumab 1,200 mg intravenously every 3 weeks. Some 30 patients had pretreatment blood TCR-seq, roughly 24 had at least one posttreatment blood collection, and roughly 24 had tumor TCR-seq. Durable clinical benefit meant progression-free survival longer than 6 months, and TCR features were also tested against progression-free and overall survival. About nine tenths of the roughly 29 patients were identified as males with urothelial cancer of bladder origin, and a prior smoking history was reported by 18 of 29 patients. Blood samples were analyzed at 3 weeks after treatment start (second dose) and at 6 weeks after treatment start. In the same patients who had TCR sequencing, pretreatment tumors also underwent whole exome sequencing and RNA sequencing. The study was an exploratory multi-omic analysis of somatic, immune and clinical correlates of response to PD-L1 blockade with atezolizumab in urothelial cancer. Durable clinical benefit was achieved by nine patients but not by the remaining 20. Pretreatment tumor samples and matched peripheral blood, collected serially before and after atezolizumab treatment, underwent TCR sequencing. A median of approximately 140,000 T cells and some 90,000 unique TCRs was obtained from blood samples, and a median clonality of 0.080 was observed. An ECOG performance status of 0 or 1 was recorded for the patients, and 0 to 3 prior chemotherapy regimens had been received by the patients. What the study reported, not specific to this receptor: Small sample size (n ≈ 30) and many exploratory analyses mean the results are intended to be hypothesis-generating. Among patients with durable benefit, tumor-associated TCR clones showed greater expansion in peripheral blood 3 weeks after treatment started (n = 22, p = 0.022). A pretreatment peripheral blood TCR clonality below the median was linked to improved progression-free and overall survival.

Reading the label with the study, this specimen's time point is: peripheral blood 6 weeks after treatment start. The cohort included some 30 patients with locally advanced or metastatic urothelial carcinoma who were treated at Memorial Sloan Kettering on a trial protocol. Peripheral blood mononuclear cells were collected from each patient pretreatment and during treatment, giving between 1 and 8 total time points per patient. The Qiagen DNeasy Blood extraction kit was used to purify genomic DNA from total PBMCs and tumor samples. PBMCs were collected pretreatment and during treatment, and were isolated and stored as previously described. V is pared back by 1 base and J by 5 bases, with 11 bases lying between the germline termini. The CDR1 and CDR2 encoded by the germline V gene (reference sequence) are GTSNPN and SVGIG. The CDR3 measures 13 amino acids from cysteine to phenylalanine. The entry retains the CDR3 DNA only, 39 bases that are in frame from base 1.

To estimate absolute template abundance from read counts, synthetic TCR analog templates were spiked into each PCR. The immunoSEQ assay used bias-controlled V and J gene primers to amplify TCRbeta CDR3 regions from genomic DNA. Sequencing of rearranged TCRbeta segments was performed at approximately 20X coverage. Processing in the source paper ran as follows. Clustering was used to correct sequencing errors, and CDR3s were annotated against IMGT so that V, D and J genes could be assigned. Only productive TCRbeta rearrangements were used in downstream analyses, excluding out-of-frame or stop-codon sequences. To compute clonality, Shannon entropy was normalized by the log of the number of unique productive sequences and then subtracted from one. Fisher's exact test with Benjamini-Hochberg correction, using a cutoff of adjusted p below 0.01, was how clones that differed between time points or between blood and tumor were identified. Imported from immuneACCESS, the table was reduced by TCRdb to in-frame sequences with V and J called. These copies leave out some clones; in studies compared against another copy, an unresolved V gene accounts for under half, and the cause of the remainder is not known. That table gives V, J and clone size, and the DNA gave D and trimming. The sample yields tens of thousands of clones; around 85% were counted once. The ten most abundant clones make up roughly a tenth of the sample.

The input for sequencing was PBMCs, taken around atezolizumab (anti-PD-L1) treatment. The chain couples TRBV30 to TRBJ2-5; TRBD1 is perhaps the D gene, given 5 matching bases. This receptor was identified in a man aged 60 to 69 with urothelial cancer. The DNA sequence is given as TGTGCCTGGAGTGGGGGCGTATTGGAGACCCAGTACTTC. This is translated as CAWSGGVLETQYF.